The 6 T cell receptor beta chains below all came from one sample that was sequenced in a study of blood T cell repertoires in COVID-19. Sequencing used immunoSEQ multiplex PCR; TCRdb keeps in-frame clones, though not all of them. Of just over 250,000 clones in the sample, roughly 86% were seen once. Sequences were obtained from peripheral blood. The source is a woman aged 50 to 60 with acute or convalescent COVID-19.

The CDR3 DNA is TGTGCCAGCAGCGCCCAGGGGACCGCGAACACTGAAGCTTTCTTT. Its translation: CASSAQGTANTEAFF. The chain couples TRBV9 to TRBJ1-1; TRBD1 is a possible D gene (6 bases). From germline, CDR1 is SGDLS and CDR2 YYNGEE. The CDR3 extends over 15 amino acids. The V end was cut by 3 bases, the J end by 1 base, with 13 bases between.

A single count supports this clone. V usage is TRBV6-2 or TRBV6-3 and J usage is TRBJ2-5; 10 bases match TRBD1. The CDR3 has 14 residues. The V segment lost 7 bases and the J segment 5 bases; nucleotides outside the gene matches: 7. The germline V gene has CDR1 MNHEY and CDR2 SVGEGT. In DNA form, the CDR3 reads TGTGCCAGCAACCCGGGACAGGGGACGGAGACCCAGTACTTC. Encoded protein: CASNPGQGTETQYF.

The J gene is TRBJ2-1, the V gene TRBV25-1, with D tentatively TRBD1 (5 bases). The CDR3 sequence is 16 residues long. V lost 8 bases to trimming and J lost 5 bases, with 22 bases between them. CDR1 is MGHDK and CDR2 is SYGVNS in the germline V gene. The CDR3 spells CASYRTTLGANNEQFF. CDR3 nucleotide sequence: TGTGCCAGCTACAGGACCACCTTAGGGGCTAACAATGAGCAGTTCTTC.

The chain has TRBV2 and TRBJ1-2; D gene unclear. CDR1 is SNHLY, CDR2 FYNNEI, per germline. This CDR3 is built from 12 residues. Trimming pared 5 bases from V and 5 bases from J, leaving 9 bases between. CDR3 bases: TGTGCCAGCAGTCGGGAAGGGTATGGCTACACCTTC. Translation gives CASSREGYGYTF.

The rearrangement uses TRBV5-1 and TRBJ1-6, with D perhaps matching TRBD1 (5 bases). The V gene's germline CDR1 is SGHRS and CDR2 YFSETQ. The CDR3 consists of 17 residues. V was pared by 5 bases and J by 4 bases, with 19 bases between. CDR3 nucleotide sequence: TGCGCCAGCAGAGATATAGGGGCGGGGGTGTATAATTCACCCCTCCACTTT. Translated: CASRDIGAGVYNSPLHF.

The CDR3 sequence: CASSMDRTYEQYF. CDR3 nucleotides: TGTGCCAGTAGTATGGACAGGACCTACGAGCAGTACTTC. This chain connects TRBV19 to TRBJ2-7; 7 bases are shared with TRBD1. This CDR3 has 13 amino acids. From germline, CDR1 is LNHDA and CDR2 SQIVND (reference sequence). V shed 3 bases and J 2 bases; nucleotides not matched to a gene: 1.